This T cell receptor (beta chain) derives from a study of T cells in Graves' hyperthyroidism and ophthalmopathy. Study context: Prior to any treatment, at the point of initial diagnosis, peripheral blood was collected.

Germline V CDR1 and CDR2: SGHRS, YFSETQ. V lost 3 bases to trimming and J lost 2 bases, with 12 bases between them. CDR3 length equals 14 residues. Amplification of TCR beta CDR3 regions was performed using RNA transcripts as template. The primer set for the first-round RT-PCR of the TCR CDR3 was HTBI. MiXCR was run by TCRdb on the multiplex PCR reads, yielding one entry per CDR3 protein. The sample lists 450,000 to 650,000 distinct CDR3 sequences, 17% occurring once. For the diagnoses, clinical symptoms, serum thyroxine and TRAb, thyroid ultrasound and orbital computed tomography were used. The source of the PBMCs was roughly 10 ml of fresh peripheral blood.

Sequenced input: blood. The TCR sequence derives from a woman between 18 and 29 years old with Graves' ophthalmopathy. The rearrangement uses TRBV5-1 and TRBJ2-7; D possibly corresponds to TRBD1 (5 bases). DNA of the CDR3: TGCGCCAGCAGCTACGAAGGGGTTACCTACGAGCAGTACTTC. Translated: CASSYEGVTYEQYF.